The TCR beta chain described here comes from a study of T cells after yellow fever vaccination. Trimming stripped 6 bases from V and 0 bases from J, with 6 bases between. This CDR3 has 12 amino acids. The germline CDR1 and CDR2 sequences are MNHEY and SVGEGT. Production of TCR cDNA was by 5'RACE template switching, which also added a universal primer site and UMIs. Each CDR3 protein gets one entry after TCRdb re-called the 5' RACE reads with MiXCR. The sample lists approximately 550,000 distinct CDR3 sequences, roughly a fifth occurring once. Study-level findings and limits: Booster sampling recovered most clones from primary vaccination (roughly 97% CD4, approximately 88% CD8). Abundant contaminating clonotypes from the bulk population could appear in FACS-sorted repertoires.

This clonotype has ten or more counts. Antigen unknown. V is TRBV6-2 or TRBV6-3 and J is TRBJ2-7, with no clear D. This TCR was recovered from a man in his thirties or forties who received the YFV17D yellow fever vaccine. Specimen: PBMCs, collected 15 days after the yellow fever booster vaccination. CDR3 sequence reads: CASSSFSYEQYF. CDR3 sequence (DNA): TGTGCCAGCAGCTCATTCTCCTACGAGCAGTACTTC.